The following is a TCR beta chain sequence with its context. The antigen remains unidentified. The source of the sample is a study of shared clonotypes between healthy human individuals. Notes on the study in general: Shared clonotypes across all four donors exceeded non-shared ones in generation probability.

V lost 0 bases to trimming and J lost 7 bases, with 13 bases between them. CDR1 is SGHDT, CDR2 YYEEEE, per germline. The CDR3 has 15 amino acids. Naive CD8 cells comprised CD45RO-negative, CCR7-positively selected cells, excluding terminally differentiated effector memory CD45RA+ cells. Nashville, Tennessee was home to all donors, who were Caucasian adults. It was across several immunoSEQ plates that each subset's genomic DNA was evenly split. Per the study methods: Junction-only sequences without quality scores came from ImmunoSEQ, so filtering differed. Profiled with immunoSEQ multiplex PCR; TCRdb holds only in-frame clones, not every one. The D gene and trimming were derived from the DNA, and the V and J assignments and clone size from that table. The table includes around 1.9 million clones, roughly 91% detected once.

The chain couples TRBV5-6 to TRBJ1-4; D may be TRBD1 (6 bases). The TCR comes from a man younger than 30 in good health. Some clones in this sample may be carry-over from other donors' samples. Sequenced material: naive CD8+ T cells from PBMCs. The chain's CDR3 is CASSLGGGNSEKLFF. CDR3 nucleotides: TGTGCCAGCAGCTTGGGAGGGGGAAATAGTGAAAAACTGTTTTTT.